A selection of T cell receptor beta chains follows, all from one sample in a study of blood T cells in healthy people across ages. TCRdb re-called the 5' RACE reads through MiXCR, storing one row per CDR3 protein. The sample records around 1,000,000 distinct CDR3 sequences, about 25% being singletons. The same specimen was also included in a second study, on T cells of mothers and their children.

The specimen was blood. Every receptor here comes from a girl aged 2-10 years in good health. The conserved cysteine and the conserved F or W are not part of the CDR3 here.

V gene	J gene	CDR3 protein
TRBV12-3/TRBV12-4	NA	ASSRGFLGDEQF
TRBV10-3	TRBJ2-1	AISDWGTVRGLNEQF
TRBV12-3/TRBV12-4	TRBJ2-4	ASSPRVWAKNIQY
TRBV28	TRBJ1-2	ASSLSGGRVGDGYT
TRBV6-2/TRBV6-3	TRBJ2-7	ASSLSLGEQY
TRBV27	TRBJ1-1	ASSSLIDTEAF
TRBV6-5	TRBJ2-7	ASSLPGQGSEQY
TRBV20-1	TRBJ1-1	SARDSLYTEAF
TRBV29-1	TRBJ1-1	SVSTGVSTEAF
TRBV29-1	TRBJ1-1	SGRGGQRTEAF
TRBV20-1	TRBJ2-1	SAPARGSSYNEQF
TRBV6-6	TRBJ2-3	ASSSQGMHTDTRY
TRBV5-1	TRBJ2-3	ASSAGRQGLSTDTQY
TRBV7-3	TRBJ2-3	ASSPTSFYTDTQY
TRBV10-1	TRBJ1-4	ASSESPGAFNEKLF
TRBV19	TRBJ2-1	ATLGTGAGNEQF
TRBV18	TRBJ2-1	ASSPRTNYNEQF
TRBV9	TRBJ1-4	ASSPRSGLATNEKLF
TRBV3-1	TRBJ1-6	ASSPNRETNSPLH
TRBV6-1	TRBJ1-2	ASSERLQGYT
TRBV20-1	TRBJ1-1	SARRDPDTLTEAF
TRBV10-3	TRBJ2-2	AASGTNGELF
TRBV20-1	TRBJ2-3	SGPDRSTDTQY
TRBV20-1	TRBJ2-5	SALAGTKETQY
TRBV4-1	TRBJ2-1	ASSHSEWNEQF
TRBV27	TRBJ1-3	ASSLSAAGNTIY
TRBV7-9	TRBJ2-1	AGTSYGHEQF
TRBV28	NA	ASSTIAGVDGEQY